These T cell receptor beta chains were read from a single sample in a study of cytomegalovirus exposure and HLA in healthy donors. The repertoire was sequenced with immunoSEQ multiplex PCR; TCRdb's copy has only in-frame clones and lacks some. Of some 200,000 clones in the sample, approximately 84% are singletons; the top ten hold less than 0.3%. Sequenced sample: PBMCs. Receptor source: a girl younger than two in good health and CMV-seronegative. CDR3s include the opening cysteine and the closing phenylalanine or tryptophan. The order of the fields is V gene, clone size, D gene, J gene, CDR3 protein, CDR3 DNA. The D gene is left open where the match is weak. For some rows the clone size is stated as once, few or many, or as a class when expanded; others skip it.

TRBV30	NA	TRBD1	TRBJ1-1	CAWMAGGNTEAFF	TGTGCCTGGATGGCAGGGGGTAATACTGAAGCTTTCTTT
TRBV6-5	NA	TRBD1	TRBJ1-2	CASFTTGDYGYTF	TGTGCCAGCTTTACGACAGGGGACTATGGCTACACCTTC
TRBV4-2	NA	TRBD2	TRBJ2-1	CASSRNPSGGATSEQFF	TGTGCCAGCAGCCGGAATCCTAGCGGGGGGGCCACAAGTGAGCAGTTCTTC
TRBV6-1	NA	NA	TRBJ2-7	CASSEARNEQYF	TGTGCCAGCAGTGAAGCGCGGAACGAGCAGTACTTC
TRBV7-2	once	TRBD1	TRBJ2-5	CASSPDRGYETQYF	TGTGCCAGCAGCCCCGACAGGGGTTATGAGACCCAGTACTTC
TRBV6-5	NA	NA	TRBJ2-1	CASSSRLVSYNEQFF	TGTGCCAGCAGCTCCAGACTAGTTTCCTACAATGAGCAGTTCTTC
TRBV29-1	NA	NA	TRBJ1-5	CSVVKSAQHF	TGCAGCGTTGTAAAGTCAGCCCAGCATTTT
TRBV6-1	NA	NA	TRBJ1-3	CASSGMGLGGNTIYF	TGTGCCAGCAGTGGAATGGGCTTAGGTGGAAACACCATATATTTT
TRBV18	NA	TRBD1	TRBJ2-7	CASSPARGPVYEQYF	TGTGCCAGCTCACCGGCGAGGGGGCCCGTCTACGAGCAGTACTTC
TRBV5-4	NA	NA	TRBJ1-2	CASSLQGYYGYTF	TGTGCCAGCAGCTTGCAGGGCTACTATGGCTACACCTTC
TRBV5-4	NA	TRBD2	TRBJ2-1	CASSLAPGGLTFPYNEQFF	TGTGCCAGCAGCTTGGCTCCGGGGGGGCTCACTTTTCCCTACAATGAGCAGTTCTTC
TRBV30	NA	NA	TRBJ2-3	CASSTSSTDTQYF	TGTGCCTCATCTACTAGTTCGACAGATACGCAGTATTTT
TRBV6-5	NA	NA	TRBJ1-1	CASSYGGASEAFF	TGTGCCAGCAGTTATGGGGGCGCCAGTGAAGCTTTCTTT
TRBV10-1	NA	TRBD1	TRBJ2-5	CASSESDRAQETQYF	TGCGCCAGCAGTGAGTCGGACAGGGCCCAAGAGACCCAGTACTTC
TRBV5-8	NA	TRBD2	TRBJ2-1	CASRLAIHNEQFF	TGTGCCAGTCGACTAGCTATCCACAATGAGCAGTTCTTC
TRBV29-1	NA	NA	TRBJ2-2	CSPVLAAEEGTGELFF	TGCAGCCCTGTCTTGGCAGCGGAGGAGGGTACCGGGGAGCTGTTTTTT
TRBV7-8	NA	TRBD2	TRBJ2-5	CASSRWGLAGGGETQYF	TGTGCCAGCAGCCGTTGGGGGCTAGCGGGAGGAGGGGAGACCCAGTACTTC
TRBV10-3	NA	TRBD2	TRBJ2-3	CASSHRTSGIDTQYF	TGTGCCAGCAGTCACAGGACTAGCGGGATCGATACGCAGTATTTT
TRBV7-2	NA	TRBD1	TRBJ2-4	CASSLSRDRAPKAKNIQYF	TGTGCCAGCAGCTTATCCCGGGACAGGGCCCCTAAAGCCAAAAACATTCAGTACTTC
TRBV7-9	NA	NA	TRBJ1-2	CASSLSSSYGYTF	TGTGCCAGCAGCTTAAGTAGCTCCTATGGCTACACCTTC
TRBV18	NA	NA	TRBJ1-2	CASSPGDNYGYTF	TGTGCCAGCTCACCCGGAGATAACTATGGCTACACCTTC
TRBV4-1	NA	NA	TRBJ2-3	CASSQEKRSTDTQYF	TGCGCCAGCAGCCAAGAAAAGCGGAGCACAGATACGCAGTATTTT
TRBV7-9	NA	NA	TRBJ1-2	CASSLREPVKVGYGYTF	TGTGCCAGCAGCTTACGGGAACCCGTGAAAGTGGGGTATGGCTACACCTTC
TRBV9	NA	NA	TRBJ1-5	CASSPGHNQPQHF	TGTGCCAGCAGCCCGGGTCACAATCAGCCCCAGCATTTT
TRBV27	once	NA	TRBJ1-4	CASSSRGHANEKLFF	TGTGCCAGCAGTTCTAGGGGACATGCTAATGAAAAACTGTTTTTT